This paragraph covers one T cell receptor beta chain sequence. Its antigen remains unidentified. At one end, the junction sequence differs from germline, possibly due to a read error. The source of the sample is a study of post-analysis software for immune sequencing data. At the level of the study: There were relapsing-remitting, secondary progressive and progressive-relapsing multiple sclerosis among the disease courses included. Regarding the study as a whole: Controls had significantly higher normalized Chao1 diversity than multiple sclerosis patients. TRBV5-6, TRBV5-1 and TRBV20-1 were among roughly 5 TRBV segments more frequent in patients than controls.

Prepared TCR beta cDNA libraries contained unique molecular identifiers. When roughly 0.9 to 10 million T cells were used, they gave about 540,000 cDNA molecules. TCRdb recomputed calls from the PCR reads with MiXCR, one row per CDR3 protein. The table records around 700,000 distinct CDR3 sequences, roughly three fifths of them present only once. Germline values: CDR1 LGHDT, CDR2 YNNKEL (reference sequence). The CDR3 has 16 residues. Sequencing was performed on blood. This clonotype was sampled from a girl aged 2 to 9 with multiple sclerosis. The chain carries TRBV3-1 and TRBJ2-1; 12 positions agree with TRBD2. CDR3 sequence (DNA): TGTGCCAGCAGCCCGATCACTAGCGGGAGGTCCAATGGGCAGTTCTTC. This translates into CASSPITSGRSNGQFF.